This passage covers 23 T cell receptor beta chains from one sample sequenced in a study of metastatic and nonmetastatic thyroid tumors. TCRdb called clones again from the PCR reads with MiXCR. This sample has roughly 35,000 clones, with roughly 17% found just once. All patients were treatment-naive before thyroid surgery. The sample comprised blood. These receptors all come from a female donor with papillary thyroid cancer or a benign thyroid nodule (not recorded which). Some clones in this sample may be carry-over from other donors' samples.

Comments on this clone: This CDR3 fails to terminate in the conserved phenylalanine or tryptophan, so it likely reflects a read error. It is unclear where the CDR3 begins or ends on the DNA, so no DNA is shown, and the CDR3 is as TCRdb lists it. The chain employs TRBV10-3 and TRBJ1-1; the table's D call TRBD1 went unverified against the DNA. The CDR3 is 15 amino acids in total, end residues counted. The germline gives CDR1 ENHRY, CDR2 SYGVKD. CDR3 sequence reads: CAISEAGGLGTEALS.

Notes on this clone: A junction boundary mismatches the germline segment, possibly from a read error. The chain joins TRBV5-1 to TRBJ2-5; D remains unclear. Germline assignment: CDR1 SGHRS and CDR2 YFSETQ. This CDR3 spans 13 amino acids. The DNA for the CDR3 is TGCGCCAGTAGCCCCCAGTACCATGAGACCCAGTACTTC. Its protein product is CASSPQYHETQYF.

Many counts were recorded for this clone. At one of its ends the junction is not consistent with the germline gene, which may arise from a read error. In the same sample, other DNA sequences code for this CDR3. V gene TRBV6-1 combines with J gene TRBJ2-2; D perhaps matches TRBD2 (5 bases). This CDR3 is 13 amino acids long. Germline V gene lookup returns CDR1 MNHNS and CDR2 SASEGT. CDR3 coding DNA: TGTGCCAGCAGATTGTTAGCCGCCGGGGAGCTGTTTTTC. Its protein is CASRLLAAGELFF.

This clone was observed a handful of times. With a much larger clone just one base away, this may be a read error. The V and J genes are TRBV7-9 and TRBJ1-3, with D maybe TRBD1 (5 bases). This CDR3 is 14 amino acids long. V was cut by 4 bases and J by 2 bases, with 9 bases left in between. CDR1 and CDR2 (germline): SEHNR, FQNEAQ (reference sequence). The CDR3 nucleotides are TGTGCCAGCAGCTCAGGGAGAACTGGAAACACCATATATTTT. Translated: CASSSGRTGNTIYF. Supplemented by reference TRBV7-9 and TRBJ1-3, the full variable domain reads DTGVSQNPRHKITKRGQNVTFRCDPISEHNRLYWYRQTLGQGPEFLTYFQNEAQLEKSRLLSDRFSAERPKGSFSTLEIQRTEQGDSAMYLCASSSGRTGNTIYFGEGSWLTVV.

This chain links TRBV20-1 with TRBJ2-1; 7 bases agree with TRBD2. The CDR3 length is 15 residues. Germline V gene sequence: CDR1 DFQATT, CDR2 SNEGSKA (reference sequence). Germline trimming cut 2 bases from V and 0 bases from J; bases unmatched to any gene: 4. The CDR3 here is CSARKREGSYNEQFF. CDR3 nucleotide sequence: TGCAGTGCTAGAAAGCGGGAAGGCTCCTACAATGAGCAGTTCTTC.

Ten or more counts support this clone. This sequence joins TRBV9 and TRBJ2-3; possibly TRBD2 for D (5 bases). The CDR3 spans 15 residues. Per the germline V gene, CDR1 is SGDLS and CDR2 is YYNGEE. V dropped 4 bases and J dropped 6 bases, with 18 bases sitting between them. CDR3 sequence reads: CASSPGWGASDTQYF. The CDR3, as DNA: TGTGCCAGCAGCCCTGGGTGGGGAGCATCCGATACGCAGTATTTT. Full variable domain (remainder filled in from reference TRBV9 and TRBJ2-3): DSGVTQTPKHLITATGQRVTLRCSPRSGDLSVYWYQQSLDQGLQFLIQYYNGEERAKGNILERFSAQQFPDLHSELNLSSLELGDSALYFCASSPGWGASDTQYFGPGTRLTVL.

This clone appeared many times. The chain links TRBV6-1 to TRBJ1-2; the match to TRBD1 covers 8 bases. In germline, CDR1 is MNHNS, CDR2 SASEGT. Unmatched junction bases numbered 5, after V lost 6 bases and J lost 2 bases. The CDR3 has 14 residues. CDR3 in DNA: TGTGCCAGCAGAAGGACAGGGCAGAACTATGGCTACACCTTC. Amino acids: CASRRTGQNYGYTF.

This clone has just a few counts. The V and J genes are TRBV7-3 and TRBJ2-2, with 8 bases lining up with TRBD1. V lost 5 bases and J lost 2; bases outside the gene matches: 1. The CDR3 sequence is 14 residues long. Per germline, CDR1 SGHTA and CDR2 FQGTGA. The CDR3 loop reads CASSQGANTGELFF. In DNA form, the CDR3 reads TGTGCCAGCAGCCAGGGGGCTAACACCGGGGAGCTGTTTTTT.

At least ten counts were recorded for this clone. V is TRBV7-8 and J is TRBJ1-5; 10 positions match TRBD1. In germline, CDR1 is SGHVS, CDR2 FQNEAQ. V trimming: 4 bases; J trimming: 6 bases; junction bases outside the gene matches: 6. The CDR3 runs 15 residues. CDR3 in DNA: TGTGCCAGCAGCTCTGACAGGGGGCGCGGTCAGCCCCAGCATTTT. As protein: CASSSDRGRGQPQHF.

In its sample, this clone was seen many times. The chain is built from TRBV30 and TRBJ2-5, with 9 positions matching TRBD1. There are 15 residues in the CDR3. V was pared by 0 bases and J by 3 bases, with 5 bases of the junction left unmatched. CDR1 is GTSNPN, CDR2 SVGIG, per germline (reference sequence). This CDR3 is CAWSVPGTGKETQYF. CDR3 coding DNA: TGTGCCTGGAGTGTACCCGGGACAGGGAAAGAGACCCAGTACTTC.

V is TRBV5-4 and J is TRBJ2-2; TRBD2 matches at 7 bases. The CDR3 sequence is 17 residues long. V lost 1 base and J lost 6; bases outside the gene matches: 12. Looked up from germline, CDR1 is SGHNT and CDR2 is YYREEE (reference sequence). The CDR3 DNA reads TGTGCCAGCAGCTTGAATGGACTAGAGTTTTTTGCCGGGGAGCTGTTTTTT. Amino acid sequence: CASSLNGLEFFAGELFF. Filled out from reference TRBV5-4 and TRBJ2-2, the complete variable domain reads ETGVTQSPTHLIKTRGQQVTLRCSSQSGHNTVSWYQQALGQGPQFIFQYYREEENGRGNFPPRFSGLQFPNYSSELNVNALELDDSALYLCASSLNGLEFFAGELFFGEGSRLTVL.

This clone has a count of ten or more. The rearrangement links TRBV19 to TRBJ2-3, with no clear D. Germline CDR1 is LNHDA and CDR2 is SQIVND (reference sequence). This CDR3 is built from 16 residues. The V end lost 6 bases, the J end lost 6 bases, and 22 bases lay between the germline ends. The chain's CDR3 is CASSSRADNYGDTQYF. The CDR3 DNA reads TGTGCCAGTAGCAGCCGGGCCGACAATTATGGGGATACGCAGTATTTT.

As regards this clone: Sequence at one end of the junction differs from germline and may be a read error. The CDR3 nucleotides are TGTGCCAGCAGTGAACTGGGACAGGGATACAATGAGCAGTCCTTC. Its protein is CASSELGQGYNEQSF. This chain connects TRBV6-1 to TRBJ2-1, with 9 positions matching TRBD1. CDR1 is MNHNS and CDR2 is SASEGT in the germline V gene. This CDR3 spans 15 amino acids.

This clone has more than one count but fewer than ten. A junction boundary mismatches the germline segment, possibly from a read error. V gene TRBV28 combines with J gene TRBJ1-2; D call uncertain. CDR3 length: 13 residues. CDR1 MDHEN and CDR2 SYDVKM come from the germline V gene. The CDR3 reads CASTTVPWSGYNF. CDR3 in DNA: TGTGCAAGCACCACTGTACCGTGGAGTGGCTACAACTTC.

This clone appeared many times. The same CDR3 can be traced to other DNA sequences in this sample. CDR3 coding DNA: TGCAGCGTTGCCGGATCAGGGGGCGAAACCTACGAGCAGTACTTC. The encoded protein is CSVAGSGGETYEQYF. The chain couples TRBV29-1 to TRBJ2-7, with TRBD1 identical over 8 bases. Germline CDR1 SQVTM, CDR2 ANQGSEA. This CDR3 has 15 amino acids. V lost 4 bases to trimming and J lost 2 bases; unmatched junction nucleotides: 10.

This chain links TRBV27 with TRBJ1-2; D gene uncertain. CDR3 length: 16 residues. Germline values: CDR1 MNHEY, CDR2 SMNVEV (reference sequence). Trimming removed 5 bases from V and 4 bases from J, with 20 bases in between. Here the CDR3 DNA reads TGTGCCAGCAGTCCGCTATATTGGGATCCTACCTATGGCTACACCTTC. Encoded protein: CASSPLYWDPTYGYTF.

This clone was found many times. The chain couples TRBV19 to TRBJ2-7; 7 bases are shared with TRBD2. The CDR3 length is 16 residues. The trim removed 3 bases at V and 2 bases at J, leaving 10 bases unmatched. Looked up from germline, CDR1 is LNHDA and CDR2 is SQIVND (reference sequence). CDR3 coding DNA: TGTGCCAGTAGTATCGGGAAATCTAGCGGAGCCTACGAGCAGTACTTC. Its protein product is CASSIGKSSGAYEQYF.

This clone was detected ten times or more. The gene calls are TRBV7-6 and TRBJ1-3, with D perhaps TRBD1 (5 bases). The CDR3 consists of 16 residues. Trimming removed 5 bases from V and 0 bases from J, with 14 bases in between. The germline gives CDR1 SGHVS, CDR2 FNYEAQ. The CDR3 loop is CASSGGTATSGNTIYF. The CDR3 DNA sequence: TGTGCCAGCAGCGGGGGGACGGCCACCTCTGGAAACACCATATATTTT.

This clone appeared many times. The CDR3 sequence is CASGRVFGEQFF. CDR3 DNA sequence: TGTGCCAGCGGACGGGTGTTTGGTGAGCAGTTCTTC. This chain connects TRBV9 to TRBJ2-1; D gene uncertain. CDR3 size: 12 residues. Deletions cut 7 bases from V and 9 bases from J, with 14 bases between. CDR1 is SGDLS, CDR2 YYNGEE, per germline.

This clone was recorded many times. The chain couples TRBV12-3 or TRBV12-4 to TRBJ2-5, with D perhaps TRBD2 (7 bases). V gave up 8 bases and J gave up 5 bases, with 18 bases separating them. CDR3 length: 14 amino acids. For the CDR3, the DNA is TGTGCCAGCCTACAGGGCGGGAGCGGGGAGACCCAGTACTTC. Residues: CASLQGGSGETQYF.

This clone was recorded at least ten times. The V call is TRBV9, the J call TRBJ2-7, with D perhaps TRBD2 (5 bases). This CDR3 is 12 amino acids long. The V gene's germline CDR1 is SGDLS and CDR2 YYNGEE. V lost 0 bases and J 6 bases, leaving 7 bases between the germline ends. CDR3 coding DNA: TGTGCCAGCAGCGTAGAAGGGAGCGAGCAGTACTTC. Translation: CASSVEGSEQYF.

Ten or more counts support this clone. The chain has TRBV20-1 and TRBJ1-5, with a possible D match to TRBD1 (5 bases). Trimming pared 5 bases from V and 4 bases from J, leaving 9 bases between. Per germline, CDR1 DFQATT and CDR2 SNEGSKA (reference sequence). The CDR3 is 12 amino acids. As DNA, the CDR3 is TGCAGTGCTTCCCAGGGAAATCAGCCCCAGCATTTT. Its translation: CSASQGNQPQHF.

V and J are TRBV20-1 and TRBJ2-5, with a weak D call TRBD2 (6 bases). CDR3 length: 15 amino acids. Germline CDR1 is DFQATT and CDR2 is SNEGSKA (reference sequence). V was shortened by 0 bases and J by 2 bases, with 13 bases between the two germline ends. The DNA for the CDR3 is TGCAGTGCTAGAGATATAGCAGGGAGGCAAGAGACCCAGTACTTC. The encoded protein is CSARDIAGRQETQYF.